These 17 T cell receptor beta chains were sequenced from one sample in a study of T cells in Graves' hyperthyroidism and ophthalmopathy. Amplified TCR beta CDR3 regions came from RNA transcripts. The HTBI primer set drove a first-round RT-PCR of the TCR CDR3. TCRdb itself ran the multiplex PCR reads through MiXCR, one entry per CDR3 protein. Of about 540,000 distinct CDR3 sequences listed, 40% to 55% are singletons. What was sequenced was peripheral blood or thyroid tissue (not recorded which). These TCRs come from a woman under 30 with Graves' hyperthyroidism.

CDR3 sequence reads: CSAGGGTKNTEAFF. The CDR3 DNA reads TGCAGTGCTGGGGGAGGGACCAAGAACACTGAAGCTTTCTTT. The chain couples TRBV20-1 to TRBJ1-1, with D perhaps TRBD1 (5 bases). V lost 5 bases and J 1 base, leaving 14 bases between the germline ends. Germline CDR1 reads DFQATT; CDR2 reads SNEGSKA (reference sequence). The CDR3 has 14 amino acids.

The chain couples TRBV7-8 to TRBJ1-4, with a tentative D call TRBD1 (6 bases). The germline V gene has CDR1 SGHVS and CDR2 FQNEAQ. The CDR3 loop spans 15 amino acids. The V end lost 5 bases, the J end lost 7 bases, and 17 bases lay between the germline ends. The CDR3 DNA reads as TGTGCCAGCAGCGACTTATCGGGACAAGGTGAAAAACTGTTTTTT. It encodes CASSDLSGQGEKLFF.

This clonotype has at least ten counts. This chain joins TRBV7-8 and TRBJ2-7; 8 bases line up with TRBD2. V was pared by 5 bases and J by 0 bases, with 12 bases of the junction left unmatched. CDR3 size: 17 residues. Germline V gene sequence: CDR1 SGHVS, CDR2 FQNEAQ. The CDR3 DNA reads TGTGCCAGCAGCCGACGACTAGCGTCCGGGGGCTCCTACGAGCAGTACTTC. This sequence encodes CASSRRLASGGSYEQYF.

The chain carries TRBV29-1 and TRBJ2-7, with 12 bases lining up with TRBD2. The CDR3 sequence is 14 residues long. Germline V gene lookup returns CDR1 SQVTM and CDR2 ANQGSEA. J lost 7 bases, V lost 6 bases, and 10 bases had no gene match. The CDR3 is CSVRGLAGRVEQYF. DNA of the CDR3: TGCAGCGTACGTGGACTAGCGGGAAGAGTTGAGCAGTACTTC.

This clonotype was observed at least ten times. The gene calls are TRBV4-1 and TRBJ1-2; D not resolved. CDR1 and CDR2 (germline): MGHRA, YSYEKL. Trimming removed 0 bases from V and 8 bases from J, with 16 bases in between. CDR3 length: 15 amino acids. Here the CDR3 DNA reads TGCGCCAGCAGCCAAGATCTATCTTCGGTGTACGGCTACACCTTC. This encodes CASSQDLSSVYGYTF.

This clonotype was counted only a few times. CDR3 coding DNA: TGTGCCAGCTCACCGCTCGGACAGGGAAAAAACACCATATATTTT. Its translation is CASSPLGQGKNTIYF. V and J are TRBV18 and TRBJ1-3; 8 bases align to TRBD1. CDR3 length: 15 residues. J gave up 6 bases and V 3 bases, and 7 bases lay outside the gene matches. Germline CDR1 and CDR2: KGHSH and LQKENI. Full variable domain (outside the CDR3, taken from reference TRBV18 and TRBJ1-3): NAGVMQNPRHLVRRRGQEARLRCSPMKGHSHVYWYRQLPEEGLKFMVYLQKENIIDESGMPKERFSAEFPKEGPSILRIQQVVRGDSAAYFCASSPLGQGKNTIYFGEGSWLTVV.

This clonotype was counted ten times or more. The chain has TRBV20-1 and TRBJ2-1; D unclear. The germline CDR1 and CDR2 sequences are DFQATT and SNEGSKA (reference sequence). The CDR3 is made up of 12 amino acids. Trimming removed 3 bases at V and 4 bases at J, with 7 bases between. The CDR3 is CSASSVYNEQFF. CDR3 DNA: TGCAGTGCTAGTTCAGTTTACAATGAGCAGTTCTTC.

This clonotype was recorded at least ten times. This chain joins TRBV24-1 and TRBJ2-1, with 8 bases that match TRBD1. There are 15 residues in the CDR3. Germline trimming cut 3 bases from V and 8 bases from J; bases unmatched to any gene: 8. CDR1 is KGHDR and CDR2 is SFDVKD in the germline V gene. DNA for the CDR3: TGTGCCACCAGTGATCATGACAGGGGACGGGATGAGCAGTTCTTC. Amino acid sequence: CATSDHDRGRDEQFF.

In this sample, this clonotype turned up many times. The chain combines TRBV6-5 with TRBJ2-7, with 7 bases that match TRBD2. V trimming: 5 bases; J trimming: 5 bases; junction bases outside the gene matches: 6. Germline V gene lookup returns CDR1 MNHEY and CDR2 SVGAGI. The CDR3 consists of 13 residues. The CDR3 is CASSPGLVDEQYF. CDR3 coding DNA: TGTGCCAGCAGTCCTGGACTAGTGGACGAGCAGTACTTC.

This clonotype showed up many times. V is TRBV12-3 or TRBV12-4 and J is TRBJ1-2; D is uncertain. The CDR3 extends over 13 amino acids. V lost 8 bases and J 1 base, leaving 11 bases between the germline ends. CDR3 protein: CASRKGGNYGYTF. DNA of the CDR3: TGTGCCAGCCGCAAAGGCGGTAACTATGGCTACACCTTC.

The chain is built from TRBV19 and TRBJ2-7; a weak D match, TRBD2 (5 bases). Trimming removed 4 bases at V and 7 bases at J, with 14 bases between. This CDR3 comprises 13 residues. Germline V gives CDR1 LNHDA, CDR2 SQIVND (reference sequence). As DNA, the CDR3 is TGTGCCAGTAGTAGCGGGCCGGTCAATGAGCAGTACTTC. Translation: CASSSGPVNEQYF.

This chain connects TRBV11-2 to TRBJ1-6; weak D call: TRBD1 (5 bases). This CDR3 has 13 residues. Germline V gives CDR1 SGHAT, CDR2 FQNNGV. V was pared by 4 bases and J by 9 bases, with 10 bases between. The CDR3: CASSSGTASPLHF. The CDR3 bases are TGTGCCAGCAGCTCGGGGACGGCTTCACCCCTCCACTTT.

The sample holds one count of this clonotype. The chain links TRBV20-1 to TRBJ1-2, with D maybe TRBD1 (6 bases). Germline-derived CDR1 and CDR2 are DFQATT and SNEGSKA (reference sequence). V dropped 0 bases and J dropped 6 bases, with 14 bases sitting between them. The CDR3 spans 14 residues. CDR3 loop: CSAREARGRDGYTF. The CDR3 DNA reads TGCAGTGCTAGAGAGGCCAGGGGCCGGGATGGCTACACCTTC.

This clonotype was counted at least ten times. J is TRBJ2-7 and V is TRBV19; D is uncertain. V was pared by 0 bases and J by 0 bases, with 6 bases between. This CDR3 is 14 amino acids long. Germline values: CDR1 LNHDA, CDR2 SQIVND (reference sequence). The DNA for the CDR3 is TGTGCCAGTAGTATAGAAAAGGTCTCCTACGAGCAGTACTTC. As protein: CASSIEKVSYEQYF.

This clonotype was found many times. J is TRBJ1-4 and V is TRBV7-2; D perhaps matches TRBD1 (5 bases). This CDR3 region has 14 residues. The germline gives CDR1 SGHTA, CDR2 FQGNSA. With 6 bases removed from V and 4 bases from J, the gap between germline ends came to 12 bases. CDR3 sequence: CASSWDRLNEKLFF. The CDR3 nucleotides read TGTGCCAGCAGTTGGGACCGACTTAATGAAAAACTGTTTTTT.

This clonotype was observed at least ten times. This chain links TRBV20-1 with TRBJ2-7; no clear D. The V gene's germline CDR1 is DFQATT and CDR2 SNEGSKA (reference sequence). Trimming pared 5 bases from V and 6 bases from J, leaving 11 bases between. The CDR3 spans 11 residues. The CDR3 protein is CSADKNLEQYF. In DNA form, the CDR3 reads TGCAGTGCTGACAAAAACCTCGAGCAGTACTTC.

This clonotype was recorded many times. V and J are TRBV28 and TRBJ1-5; D perhaps matches TRBD1 (5 bases). The CDR3 has 15 amino acids. CDR1 is MDHEN, CDR2 SYDVKM, per germline. Trimming took 6 bases from V and 2 from J, leaving 14 bases between them. The CDR3 protein is CASRSGGEGNQPQHF. The CDR3 DNA sequence: TGTGCCAGCAGAAGTGGGGGGGAAGGCAATCAGCCCCAGCATTTT.